Listed here are 4 T cell receptor beta chains from one sample, sequenced in a study of regulatory T cells in long-lasting Graves disease. Time point specified: newly diagnosed GD, antithyroid drugs for less than 3 months. Generation of the TCR library employed RNA extracted from PBMCs. Arm-PCR of CDR3 regions with iRepertoire HTBI primers generated TCR beta libraries. Each CDR3 protein gets one entry after TCRdb re-called the multiplex PCR reads with MiXCR. The sample contains 560,000 or so distinct CDR3 sequences, roughly 15% of which appear only once. This sample also appeared in a second study, on T cells in Graves' hyperthyroidism and ophthalmopathy.

Sequences were derived from peripheral blood mononuclear cells (PBMCs), sampled at new diagnosis, from a patient treated with antithyroid drugs. These receptors came from a man aged 18 to 30 with Graves disease.

This clonotype was counted ten times or more. V and J are TRBV20-1 and TRBJ2-1; D possibly corresponds to TRBD1 (5 bases). Deletions cut 3 bases from V and 8 bases from J, with 17 bases between. The CDR3 extends over 14 amino acids. Germline V gives CDR1 DFQATT, CDR2 SNEGSKA (reference sequence). The CDR3 nucleotides read TGCAGTGCTAGGCTGGCCCTTAGGGGTGATGAGCAGTTCTTC. It codes for CSARLALRGDEQFF.

V usage is TRBV2 and J usage is TRBJ2-7; D is uncertain. The germline V and J ends were trimmed by 8 bases and 2 bases, with 13 bases remaining between them. CDR3 length: 13 amino acids. Germline V gives CDR1 SNHLY, CDR2 FYNNEI. The CDR3 coding sequence is TGTGCCAGCTGTGGGTCACCTGCCTACGAGCAGTACTTC. This sequence encodes CASCGSPAYEQYF. Full variable domain (rest looked up from reference TRBV2 and TRBJ2-7): EPEVTQTPSHQVTQMGQEVILRCVPISNHLYFYWYRQILGQKVEFLVSFYNNEISEKSEIFDDQFSVERPDGSNFTLKIRSTKLEDSAMYFCASCGSPAYEQYFGPGTRLTVT.

There are many counts of this clonotype. CDR3 protein: CASSPGTSQYF. The CDR3 nucleotides read TGTGCCAGCAGCCCCGGGACGTCGCAGTATTTT. V gene TRBV11-2 combines with J gene TRBJ2-3, with D perhaps TRBD1 or TRBD2 (5 bases each). V was shortened by 5 bases and J by 10 bases, with 10 bases between the two germline ends. Per germline, CDR1 SGHAT and CDR2 FQNNGV. The CDR3 length is 11 residues.

CDR3 amino acids: CASSKRTGGIIAGEQFF. Written as DNA, the CDR3 is TGTGCCAGCAGCAAAAGGACAGGGGGAATAATTGCGGGTGAGCAGTTCTTC. The V gene is TRBV11-3, the J gene TRBJ2-1, with 10 positions matching TRBD1. V was clipped by 5 bases and J by 9 bases; unmatched bases: 16. The CDR3 contains 17 residues. Per the germline V gene, CDR1 is SGHNT and CDR2 is YENEEA. The whole variable domain, filled in from reference TRBV11-3 and TRBJ2-1, reads EAGVVQSPRYKIIEKKQPVAFWCNPISGHNTLYWYLQNLGQGPELLIRYENEEAVDDSQLPKDRFSAERLKGVDSTLKIQPAELGDSAVYLCASSKRTGGIIAGEQFFGPGTRLTVL.